This T cell receptor beta chain emerged from a study of shared clonotypes between healthy human individuals. Study-wide results and caveats: Estimated richness values were generally larger in naive subsets than in memory subsets.

As regards this clone: What it binds is not known.

The assay was immunoSEQ multiplex PCR, and TCRdb's table has in-frame clones only and misses some. The table has more than 1,200,000 clones, about 98.5% seen once; the top ten hold approximately 0.4%. Donors had no recently reported acute infections or vaccinations and were HIV-negative. Both subsets, CD45RA+ naive and CD45RA-negative memory, were split from the CD4+ cells. CDR3 length: 14 amino acids. Trimming took off 3 bases at V and 4 bases at J, with 11 bases between the two ends. Germline V CDR1 and CDR2: MDHEN, SYDVKM. The source is a man in his thirties or forties in good health. This chain joins TRBV28 and TRBJ2-3, with D uncertain. Material: naive CD4+ T cells sorted from blood. As for subset: CD45RA+ positively selected. The DNA for the CDR3 is TGTGCCAGCAGTTTCCCCTCGGCTGCAGATACGCAGTATTTT. Translation gives CASSFPSAADTQYF.